This TCR beta chain was recovered during a study of T cells in Graves' hyperthyroidism and ophthalmopathy (dated by TCRdb to between 2017 and 2020). Describing the broader study: TCR V-J signatures able to tell the groups apart were searched for in a discovery cohort of around 95 patients, of whom around 43 had Graves' ophthalmopathy and roughly 59 had stable Graves' hyperthyroidism. In addition, the study compared T-cell repertoires in thyroid tissue and in blood from several Graves' hyperthyroidism patients. Whether ophthalmopathy could be predicted prospectively was tested in an independent validation cohort made up of approximately 19 hyperthyroidism patients plus 17 patients who later progressed to ophthalmopathy. The paper describes TCR Vbeta CDR3 sequencing of fewer than 150 peripheral blood samples, made up of 43 ophthalmopathy patients, roughly 80 hyperthyroidism patients and 17 progressor patients. Once sampling was done, hyperthyroidism patients were given methimazole at a starting dose of 30 mg daily, whereas ophthalmopathy patients were given high-dose intravenous methylprednisolone. For training and testing, the approximately 97 patients in the discovery cohort were randomly divided in a 7:3 ratio. Study-level results and caveats: Sample size was not statistically predetermined, and investigators were not blinded to group allocation. A 13 V-J signature model separated ophthalmopathy from stable hyperthyroidism, with approximately 87% sensitivity and just under 84% specificity in cross-validation and 80%/75% in testing. Most expanded thyroid clonotypes (frequency above 0.001) were also detected in blood, suggesting blood repertoires may reflect thyroid immune responses. In validation, the model predicted progression to ophthalmopathy a median of around six months before onset, with 70% to 71% sensitivity and roughly 79% specificity.

Amplification of TCR beta CDR3 regions was carried out from RNA transcripts. The TCR CDR3 was subjected to a first round of RT-PCR using the HTBI primer set and the Qiagen OneStep RT-PCR kit. Libraries were constructed in a second round of multiplex PCR, after which size selection and purification were performed. Paired-end sequencing of the libraries was performed with 100 bp reads on an Illumina HiSeq2000. The authors' analysis ran thus. SOAPnuke was used to process the raw data, throwing out any read that contained adapters or uncalled bases, had a mean Phred below 15, or lacked an exact constant-primer or identifier match. COPE v1.2.5 was used to merge high-quality paired reads, and clonotypes were defined as unique nucleotide sequences. MiTCR v1.1 was used to align the clonotypes against IMGT TRBV, TRBD and TRBJ reference segments. The analysis was restricted to V-J combinations with a frequency above 0.0001, which together covered just over 98% of the repertoires. The TCS score was defined as F50 (clonal expansion) divided by E x V (chaos), with BLOSUM62-based TCRdist calculated between CDR3 peptides within each V-J. Welch's t-statistics and random forest reduced 500 to 550 V-J features to about 12, which were used in a naive Bayes classifier (R e1071). The Morisita-Horn index was used to measure how similar the thyroid and blood repertoires were. TCRdb trimmed the raw reads at Q25, called clones with MiXCR and kept productive beta chains. A single entry per CDR3 protein holds the most common genes and DNA from its merged rows. These V and J calls rely on TCRdb rather than the paper's analysis. This sample lists roughly 510,000 distinct CDR3 sequences; 40% to 50% were detected once. Jointly, the top ten make up about two fifths of the sample.

Turning to this clonotype: There is no known antigen for this receptor. Per-nucleotide qualities are absent, and no much larger clonotype sits a single base away.

Exclusion was applied to patients with uncontrolled infections, other autoimmune diseases, pregnancy or lactation. Diagnoses were based on clinical symptoms, serum thyroxine and TRAb, thyroid ultrasound and orbital computed tomography. Trizol reagent was used to extract total RNA, and RNA quality was then checked on an Agilent 2100 Bioanalyzer. The cysteine opens and the phenylalanine closes a CDR3 of 13 amino acids. The DNA shown is the 39-base CDR3, in frame from base 1. Sequences SGHAT (CDR1) and FQNNGV (CDR2) are obtained from the germline V gene. V is pruned by 5 bases and J by 9 bases, leaving 4 bases of the junction without a gene match.

This sequence originates from an adult woman with Graves' disease, either hyperthyroidism or ophthalmopathy (not recorded which). The rearranged chain carries TRBV11-2 and TRBJ1-5, and 10 junctional nucleotides match TRBD1. The sample consisted of peripheral blood or thyroid tissue (not recorded which). CDR3 region: CASSRTGGWPQHF. The bases read TGTGCCAGCAGCCGGACAGGGGGATGGCCCCAGCATTTT.